The clone carrying this TCR beta chain was counted at least ten times. The target antigen is unknown. The sample comes from a study of regulatory T cells in long-lasting Graves disease. According to the study, TCR beta libraries were built with iRepertoire HTBI primers and CDR3-region Arm-PCR. From the multiplex PCR reads, TCRdb called clonotypes with MiXCR, one entry per CDR3 protein. The data contain 540,000 or so distinct CDR3 sequences, 13% of them singletons. Whole-study findings and limits: Segments TRBV28, TRBJ1-2 and TRBJ2-5 showed preferential usage in persistent disease.

Time point: newly diagnosed GD, antithyroid drugs for less than 3 months. Generation of the TCR library employed RNA extracted from PBMCs. The CDR3 consists of 16 residues. With 0 bases removed from V and 7 bases from J, the gap between germline ends came to 16 bases. The germline V gene has CDR1 ENHRY and CDR2 SYGVKD. These data were likewise used in another study, on T cells in Graves' hyperthyroidism and ophthalmopathy. As that report states: Exclusions: uncontrolled infection, other autoimmune disease, pregnancy, lactation. The study based diagnoses on clinical symptoms, serum thyroxine and TRAb, thyroid ultrasound and orbital computed tomography.

This receptor was identified in a man aged 30 to 39 with Graves disease. The sequences come from peripheral blood mononuclear cells (PBMCs), collected at new diagnosis, from a patient treated with antithyroid drugs. The V gene is TRBV10-3, the J gene TRBJ2-1; D possibly corresponds to TRBD1 (6 bases). The CDR3 protein is CAISESKQGRRNEQFF. CDR3 DNA sequence: TGTGCCATCAGTGAGTCGAAGCAGGGGCGCCGGAATGAGCAGTTCTTC.